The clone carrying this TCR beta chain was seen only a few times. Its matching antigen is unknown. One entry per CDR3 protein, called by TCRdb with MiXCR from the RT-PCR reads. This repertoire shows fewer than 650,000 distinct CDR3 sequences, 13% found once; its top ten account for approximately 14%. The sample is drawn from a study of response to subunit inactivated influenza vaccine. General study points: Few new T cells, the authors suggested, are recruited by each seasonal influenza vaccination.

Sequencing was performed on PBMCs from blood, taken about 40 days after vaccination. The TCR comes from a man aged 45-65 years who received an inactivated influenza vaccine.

DNA for the CDR3: TGCAGTGCGAAACAGAGTGGACGGACGCCTAACTATGGCTACACCTTC. As protein: CSAKQSGRTPNYGYTF. The J gene is TRBJ1-2, the V gene TRBV20-1; no reliable D call. From germline, CDR1 is DFQATT and CDR2 SNEGSKA (reference sequence). Trimming shortened V by 6 bases and J by 0 bases, and 20 bases separated the two germline ends. This CDR3 spans 16 amino acids.